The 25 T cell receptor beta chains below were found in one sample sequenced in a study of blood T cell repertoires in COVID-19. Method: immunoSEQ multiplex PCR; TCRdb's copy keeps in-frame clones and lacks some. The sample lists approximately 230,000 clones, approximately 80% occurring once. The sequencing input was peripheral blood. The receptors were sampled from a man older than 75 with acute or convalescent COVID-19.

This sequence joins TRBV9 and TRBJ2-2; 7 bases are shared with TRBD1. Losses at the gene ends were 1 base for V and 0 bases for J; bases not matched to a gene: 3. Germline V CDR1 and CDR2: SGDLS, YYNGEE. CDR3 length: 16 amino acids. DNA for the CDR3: TGTGCCAGCAGCGTACGGACAGGTCCGAACACCGGGGAGCTGTTTTTT. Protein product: CASSVRTGPNTGELFF.

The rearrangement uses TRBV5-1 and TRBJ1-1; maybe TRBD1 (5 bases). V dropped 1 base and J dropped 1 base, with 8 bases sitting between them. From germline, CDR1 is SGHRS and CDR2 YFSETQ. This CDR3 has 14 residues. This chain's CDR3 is CASSLPGSNTEAFF. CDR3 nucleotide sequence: TGCGCCAGCAGCTTGCCAGGGTCGAACACTGAAGCTTTCTTT.

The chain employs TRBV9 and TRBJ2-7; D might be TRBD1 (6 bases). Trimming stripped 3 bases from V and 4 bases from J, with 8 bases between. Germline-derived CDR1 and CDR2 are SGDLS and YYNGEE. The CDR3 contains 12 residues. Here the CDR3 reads CASSATGYEQYF. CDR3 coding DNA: TGTGCCAGCAGCGCCACAGGGTACGAGCAGTACTTC. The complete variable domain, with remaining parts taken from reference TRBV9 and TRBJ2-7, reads DSGVTQTPKHLITATGQRVTLRCSPRSGDLSVYWYQQSLDQGLQFLIQYYNGEERAKGNILERFSAQQFPDLHSELNLSSLELGDSALYFCASSATGYEQYFGPGTRLTVT.

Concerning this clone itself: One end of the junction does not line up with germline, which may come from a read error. The CDR3 nucleotides read TGTGCCAGCAGATACTTCAACGGGAGGGCCGACAATGAGCAGTTCTTC. Its translation: CASRYFNGRADNEQFF. The V call is TRBV6-5, the J call TRBJ2-1; 8 bases map to TRBD2. Germline V CDR1 and CDR2: MNHEY, SVGAGI. There are 16 residues in the CDR3.

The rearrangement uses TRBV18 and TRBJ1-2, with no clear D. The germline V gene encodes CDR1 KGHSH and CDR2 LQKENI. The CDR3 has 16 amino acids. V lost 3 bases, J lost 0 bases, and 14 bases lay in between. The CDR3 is CASSPQLGGTNYGYTF. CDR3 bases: TGTGCCAGCTCACCTCAGCTGGGAGGGACTAACTATGGCTACACCTTC.

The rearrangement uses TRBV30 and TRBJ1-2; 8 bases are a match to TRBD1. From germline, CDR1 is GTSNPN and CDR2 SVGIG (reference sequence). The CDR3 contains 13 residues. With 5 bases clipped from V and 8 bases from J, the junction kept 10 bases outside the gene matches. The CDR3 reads CAWGSQGERGYTF. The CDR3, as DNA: TGTGCCTGGGGATCACAGGGGGAGCGGGGCTACACCTTC.

The CDR3, as DNA: TGTGCCAGTAGTACCAGGTTTGGATCCTACGAGCAGTACTTC. Amino acid sequence: CASSTRFGSYEQYF. The chain is built from TRBV19 and TRBJ2-7; D is unresolved. CDR1 is LNHDA, CDR2 SQIVND, per germline (reference sequence). The CDR3 length is 14 residues. V was trimmed by 4 bases and J by 1 base, leaving 11 bases between them.

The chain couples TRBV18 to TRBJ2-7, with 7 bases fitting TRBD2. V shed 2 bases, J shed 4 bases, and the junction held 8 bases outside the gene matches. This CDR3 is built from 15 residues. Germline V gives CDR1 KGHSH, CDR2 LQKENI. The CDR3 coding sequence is TGTGCCAGCTCACCAGGGCTAGCGGAGGGGTACGAGCAGTACTTC. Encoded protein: CASSPGLAEGYEQYF.

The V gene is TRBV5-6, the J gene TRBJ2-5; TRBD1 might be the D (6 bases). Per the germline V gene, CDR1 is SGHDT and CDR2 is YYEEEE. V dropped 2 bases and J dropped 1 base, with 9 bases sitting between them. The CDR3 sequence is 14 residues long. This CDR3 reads CASSFRQAQETQYF. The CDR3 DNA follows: TGTGCCAGCAGCTTTAGACAGGCCCAAGAGACCCAGTACTTC.

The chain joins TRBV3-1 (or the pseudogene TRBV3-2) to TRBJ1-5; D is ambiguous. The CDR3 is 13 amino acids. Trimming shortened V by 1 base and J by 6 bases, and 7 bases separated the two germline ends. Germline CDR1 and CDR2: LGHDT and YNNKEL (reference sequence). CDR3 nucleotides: TGTGCCAGCAGCCAAGGAGGATTTCAGCCCCAGCATTTT. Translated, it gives CASSQGGFQPQHF.

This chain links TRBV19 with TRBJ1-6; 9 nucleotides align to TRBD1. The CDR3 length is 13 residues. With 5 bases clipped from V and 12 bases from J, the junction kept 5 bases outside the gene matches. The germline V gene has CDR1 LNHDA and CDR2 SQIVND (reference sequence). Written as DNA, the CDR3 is TGTGCCAGTAGTGCAGGACAGGGGCGACCCCTCCACTTT. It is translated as CASSAGQGRPLHF.

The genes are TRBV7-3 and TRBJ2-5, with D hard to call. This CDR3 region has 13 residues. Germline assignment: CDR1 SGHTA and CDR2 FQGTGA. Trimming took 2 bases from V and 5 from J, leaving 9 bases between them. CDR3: CASSLVPVETQYF. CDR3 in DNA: TGTGCCAGCAGCTTAGTTCCCGTGGAGACCCAGTACTTC.

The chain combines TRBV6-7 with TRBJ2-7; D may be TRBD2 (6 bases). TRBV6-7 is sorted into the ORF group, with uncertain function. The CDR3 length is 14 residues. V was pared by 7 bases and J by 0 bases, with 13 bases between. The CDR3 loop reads CASNPMGGSYEQYF. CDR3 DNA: TGTGCCAGCAACCCAATGGGGGGCTCCTACGAGCAGTACTTC.

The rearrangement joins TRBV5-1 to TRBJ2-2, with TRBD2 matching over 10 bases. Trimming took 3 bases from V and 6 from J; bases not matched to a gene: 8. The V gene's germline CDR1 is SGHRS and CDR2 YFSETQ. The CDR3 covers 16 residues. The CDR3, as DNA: TGCGCCAGCAGCTGGAGGGGGCTAGCGGGAGCCGGGGAGCTGTTTTTT. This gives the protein CASSWRGLAGAGELFF. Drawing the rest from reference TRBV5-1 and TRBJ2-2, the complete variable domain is KAGVTQTPRYLIKTRGQQVTLSCSPISGHRSVSWYQQTPGQGLQFLFEYFSETQRNKGNFPGRFSGRQFSNSRSEMNVSTLELGDSALYLCASSWRGLAGAGELFFGEGSRLTVL.

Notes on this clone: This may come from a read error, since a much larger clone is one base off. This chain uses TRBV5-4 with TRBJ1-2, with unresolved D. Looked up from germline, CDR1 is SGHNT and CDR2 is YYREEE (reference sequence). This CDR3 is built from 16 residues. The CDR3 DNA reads TGTACCAGCAGCTTAAAACGTAGCGGGCTTAACTATGGCTACACCTTC. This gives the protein CTSSLKRSGLNYGYTF.

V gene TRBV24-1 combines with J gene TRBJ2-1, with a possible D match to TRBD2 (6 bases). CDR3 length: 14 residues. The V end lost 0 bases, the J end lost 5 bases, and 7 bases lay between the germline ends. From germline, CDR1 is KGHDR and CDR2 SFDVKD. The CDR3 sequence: CATSDLGGNNEQFF. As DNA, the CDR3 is TGTGCCACCAGTGATTTGGGGGGGAACAATGAGCAGTTCTTC.

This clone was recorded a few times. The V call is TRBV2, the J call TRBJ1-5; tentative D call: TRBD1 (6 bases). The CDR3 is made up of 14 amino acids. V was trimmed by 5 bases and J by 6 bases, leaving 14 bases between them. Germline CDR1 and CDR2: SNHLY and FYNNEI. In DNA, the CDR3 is TGTGCCAGCAGTTGGGGGCAGGGTGGTCAGCCCCAGCATTTT. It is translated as CASSWGQGGQPQHF.

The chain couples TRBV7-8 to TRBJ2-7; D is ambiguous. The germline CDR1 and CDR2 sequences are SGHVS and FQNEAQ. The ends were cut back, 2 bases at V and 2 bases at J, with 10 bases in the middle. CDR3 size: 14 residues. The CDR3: CASSLHQAPYEQYF. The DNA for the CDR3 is TGTGCCAGCAGCTTACACCAGGCGCCCTACGAGCAGTACTTC.

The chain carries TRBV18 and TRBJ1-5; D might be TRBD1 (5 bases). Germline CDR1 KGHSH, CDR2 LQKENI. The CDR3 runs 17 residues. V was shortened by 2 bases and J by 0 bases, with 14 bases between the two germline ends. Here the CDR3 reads CASSPYGGSYSNQPQHF. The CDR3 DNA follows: TGTGCCAGCTCACCATACGGGGGATCCTATAGCAATCAGCCCCAGCATTTT.

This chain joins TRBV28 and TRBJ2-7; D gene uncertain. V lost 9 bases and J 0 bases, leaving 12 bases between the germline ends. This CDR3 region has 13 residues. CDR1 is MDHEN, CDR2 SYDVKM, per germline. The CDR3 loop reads CASNQVGSYEQYF. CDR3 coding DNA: TGTGCCAGTAACCAGGTCGGCTCCTACGAGCAGTACTTC.

The CDR3 DNA is TGTGCCAGCAGTCCCTCGATGCGGGAGGCCCTCCACTTT. Its translation: CASSPSMREALHF. V gene TRBV12-3 or TRBV12-4 combines with J gene TRBJ1-6; D not resolved. There are 13 residues in the CDR3. Between the trimmed V and J ends, which lost 5 bases and 14 bases, there was a span of 16 bases.

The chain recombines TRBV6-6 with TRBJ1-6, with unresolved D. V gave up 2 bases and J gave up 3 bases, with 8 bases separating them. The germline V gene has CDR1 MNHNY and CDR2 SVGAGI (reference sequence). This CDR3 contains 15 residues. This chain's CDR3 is CASSYGGGYNSPLHF. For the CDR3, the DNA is TGTGCCAGCAGTTACGGCGGCGGCTATAATTCACCCCTCCACTTT.

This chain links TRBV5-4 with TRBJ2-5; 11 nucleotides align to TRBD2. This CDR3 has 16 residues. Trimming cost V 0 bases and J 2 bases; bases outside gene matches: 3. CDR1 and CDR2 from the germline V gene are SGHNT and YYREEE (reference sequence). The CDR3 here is CASSLGGTSGQETQYF. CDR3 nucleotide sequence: TGTGCCAGCAGCTTGGGTGGGACTAGCGGACAAGAGACCCAGTACTTC. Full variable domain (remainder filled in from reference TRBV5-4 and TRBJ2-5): ETGVTQSPTHLIKTRGQQVTLRCSSQSGHNTVSWYQQALGQGPQFIFQYYREEENGRGNFPPRFSGLQFPNYSSELNVNALELDDSALYLCASSLGGTSGQETQYFGPGTRLLVL.

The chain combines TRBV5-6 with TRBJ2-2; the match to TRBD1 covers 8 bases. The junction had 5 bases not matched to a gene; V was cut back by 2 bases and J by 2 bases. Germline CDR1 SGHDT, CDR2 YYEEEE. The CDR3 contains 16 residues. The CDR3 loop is CASSFFRGLNTGELFF. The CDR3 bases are TGTGCCAGCAGCTTTTTCAGGGGGCTAAACACCGGGGAGCTGTTTTTT.

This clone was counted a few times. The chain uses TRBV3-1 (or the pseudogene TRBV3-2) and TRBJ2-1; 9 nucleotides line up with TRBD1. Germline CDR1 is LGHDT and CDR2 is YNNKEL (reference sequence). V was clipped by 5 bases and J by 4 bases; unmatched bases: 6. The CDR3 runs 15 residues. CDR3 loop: CASSDPGQGYNEQFF. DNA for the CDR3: TGTGCCAGCAGCGACCCGGGACAGGGATACAATGAGCAGTTCTTC.